The entry that follows covers one TCR beta chain sequence. Germline V gene lookup returns CDR1 SGHVS and CDR2 FNYEAQ. The CDR3 spans 16 residues. The V segment lost 2 bases and the J segment 1 base; nucleotides outside the gene matches: 6. The data were taken from a study of PD-L1 blockade in urothelial cancer. The data were produced by immunoSEQ multiplex PCR, yet TCRdb's version contains in-frame clones alone and is incomplete. The repertoire consists of more than 45,000 clones, with around 88% occurring once and the leading ten covering roughly 3.9%. This sample comprised PBMCs, obtained around atezolizumab (anti-PD-L1) treatment. The rearrangement links TRBV7-6 to TRBJ2-5; 8 positions agree with TRBD2. The origin of this receptor is an elderly man with urothelial cancer. The CDR3 spells CASSLSGGTIQETQYF. The CDR3, as DNA: TGTGCCAGCAGCTTATCGGGGGGGACAATCCAAGAGACCCAGTACTTC.